In its sample, the clone carrying this TCR beta chain was seen many times. As yet, its antigen is unknown. The source material, RNA transcripts, was used to amplify TCR beta CDR3 regions. The TCR CDR3 was amplified in a first-round RT-PCR using the HTBI primer set. TCRdb used MiXCR to reprocess the multiplex PCR reads, holding one entry per CDR3 protein. The table has 600,000 to 800,000 distinct CDR3 sequences, 30% to 40% seen once. The study excluded patients with uncontrolled infection, other autoimmune disease, pregnancy or lactation. 10 ml fresh peripheral blood yielded the PBMCs. This sample is drawn from a study of T cells in Graves' hyperthyroidism and ophthalmopathy. Study-wide results and caveats: Most expanded thyroid clonotypes above 0.001 recurred in blood. A model of 13 V-J features distinguished ophthalmopathy from stable hyperthyroidism.

J was trimmed by 11 bases and V by 0 bases; bases with no gene match: 13. The germline CDR1 and CDR2 sequences are SGHRS and YFSETQ. The CDR3 sequence is 15 residues long. Sequencing was carried out using blood. The V and J genes are TRBV5-1 and TRBJ1-1, with 7 bases matching TRBD1. The clonotype comes from a woman aged 40 to 50 with Graves' hyperthyroidism. Written as DNA, the CDR3 is TGCGCCAGCAGCTTGGCGGGACAGACGTCAACGTTTGCTTTCTTT. Amino acids: CASSLAGQTSTFAFF.